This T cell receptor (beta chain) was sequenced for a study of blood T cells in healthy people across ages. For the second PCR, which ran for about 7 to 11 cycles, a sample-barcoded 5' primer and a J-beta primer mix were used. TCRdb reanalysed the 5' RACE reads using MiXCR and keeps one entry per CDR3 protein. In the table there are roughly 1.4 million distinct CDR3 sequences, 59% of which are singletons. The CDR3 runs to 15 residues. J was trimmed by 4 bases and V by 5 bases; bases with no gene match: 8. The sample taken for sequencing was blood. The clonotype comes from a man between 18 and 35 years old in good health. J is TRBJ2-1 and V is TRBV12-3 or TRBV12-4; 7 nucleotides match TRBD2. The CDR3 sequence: CASSPSGIEYNEQFF. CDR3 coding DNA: TGTGCCAGCAGTCCCAGCGGGATAGAATACAATGAGCAGTTCTTC.